The table lists the clone carrying this TCR beta chain with many counts. MiXCR, applied by TCRdb to the 5' RACE reads, yields one record per CDR3 protein. The sample holds 62,000 or so distinct CDR3 sequences, about 25% seen once. Cells sorted as Tregs were CD4+, CD25+ and CD127-/low. The TCR was taken from a female donor with breast cancer. The sample comprised tumor-infiltrating Tregs sorted from the breast tumor.

CDR3 sequence: CASSFGSSTDTQYF. CDR3 DNA: TGCGCCAGCAGCTTTGGAAGTTCCACAGATACGCAGTATTTT. The V call is TRBV5-1, the J call TRBJ2-3; D unresolved. CDR1 and CDR2 from the germline V gene are SGHRS and YFSETQ. The length of the CDR3 is 14 residues. V gave up 2 bases and J gave up 2 bases, with 9 bases separating them.